The 30 T cell receptor beta chains presented below share a single source sample, sequenced in a study of T-cell memory formation after mild COVID-19. TCRdb called the 5' RACE reads again in MiXCR, with one record for every CDR3 protein. The data show about 560,000 distinct CDR3 sequences, with roughly a fifth seen just once and approximately 8.4% held by the top ten. The source material was PBMCs or a T cell subset sorted from them (not recorded which). The receptors here all came from an adult woman who had mild COVID-19 (a few samples of this study predate the infection). Cell type and time point are not known.

This clonotype was recorded a few times. The chain joins TRBV7-3 to TRBJ1-2; the D gene is possibly TRBD1 (5 bases). Trimming stripped 5 bases from V and 6 bases from J, with 19 bases between. The germline gives CDR1 SGHTA, CDR2 FQGTGA. The CDR3 runs 15 residues. The CDR3 loop reads CASSSYRSAVDGYTF. CDR3 nucleotides: TGTGCCAGCAGCAGTTACAGGTCAGCTGTTGATGGCTACACCTTC.

This clonotype was seen a few times. The J gene is TRBJ1-3, the V gene TRBV18; TRBD1 aligns across 9 bases. The CDR3 runs to 15 residues. The ends lost 3 bases at V and 2 bases at J; junction bases unmatched: 2. Germline loops: CDR1 KGHSH, CDR2 LQKENI. The CDR3 DNA reads TGTGCCAGCTCACCGGGACAGGGCCCTGGAAACACCATATATTTT. As protein: CASSPGQGPGNTIYF.

The table lists this clonotype with a few counts. The chain carries TRBV18 and TRBJ2-1, with TRBD2 matching over 10 bases. With V trimmed by 3 bases and J by 12 bases, 17 bases remained unmatched. This CDR3 comprises 17 residues. Germline CDR1 reads KGHSH; CDR2 reads LQKENI. The CDR3 spells CASSPLGLALWRGRQFF. CDR3 in DNA: TGTGCCAGCTCACCGCTGGGACTAGCGTTATGGAGGGGGCGGCAGTTCTTC. Full variable domain (remainder filled in from reference TRBV18 and TRBJ2-1): NAGVMQNPRHLVRRRGQEARLRCSPMKGHSHVYWYRQLPEEGLKFMVYLQKENIIDESGMPKERFSAEFPKEGPSILRIQQVVRGDSAAYFCASSPLGLALWRGRQFFGPGTRLTVL.

This clonotype turned up a few times. The chain is built from TRBV12-3 or TRBV12-4 and TRBJ2-5; D is uncertain. This CDR3 has 14 amino acids. V gave up 1 base and J gave up 5 bases, with 11 bases separating them. The CDR3: CASSLGLSRETQYF. In DNA form, the CDR3 reads TGTGCCAGCAGTTTAGGACTCTCCCGTGAGACCCAGTACTTC.

The CDR3 is CSASRRANYGYTF. The CDR3 DNA follows: TGCAGTGCTTCAAGACGGGCTAACTATGGCTACACCTTC. The V call is TRBV20-1, the J call TRBJ1-2, with D hard to call. Germline V gene sequence: CDR1 DFQATT, CDR2 SNEGSKA (reference sequence). The V and J ends lost 5 bases and 0 bases respectively, with 10 bases between them. The length of the CDR3 is 13 residues.

V usage is TRBV7-3 and J usage is TRBJ2-1, with D perhaps matching TRBD2 (5 bases). Germline V gene sequence: CDR1 SGHTA, CDR2 FQGTGA. This CDR3 is built from 15 residues. V lost 2 bases and J lost 8, with 16 bases in between. CDR3 amino acids: CASSLSRGIRDEQFF. The CDR3, as DNA: TGTGCCAGCAGCTTATCGAGAGGGATACGGGATGAGCAGTTCTTC.

This chain links TRBV6-5 with TRBJ2-3; the D is unclear. Germline V gene data show CDR1 as MNHEY and CDR2 as SVGAGI. The CDR3 sequence is 15 residues long. V was trimmed by 0 bases and J by 0 bases, leaving 7 bases between them. This chain's CDR3 is CASSYSVYSTDTQYF. The CDR3 DNA sequence: TGTGCCAGCAGTTACTCGGTATACAGCACAGATACGCAGTATTTT.

The chain employs TRBV2 and TRBJ2-7; 9 bases map to TRBD2. The CDR3 consists of 14 residues. Losses at the gene ends were 4 bases for V and 7 bases for J; bases not matched to a gene: 8. Germline V gives CDR1 SNHLY, CDR2 FYNNEI. This CDR3 is CASSARGGRLEQYF. CDR3 DNA sequence: TGTGCCAGCAGTGCGCGGGGGGGAAGATTGGAGCAGTACTTC.

The V and J genes are TRBV9 and TRBJ2-1; the match to TRBD2 covers 8 bases. Germline V lookup: CDR1 SGDLS, CDR2 YYNGEE. This CDR3 region has 16 residues. With 1 base clipped from V and 2 bases from J, the junction kept 5 bases outside the gene matches. The CDR3, as DNA: TGTGCCAGCAGCGTATTAAGCGGGAGTCCCTACAATGAGCAGTTCTTC. Residues: CASSVLSGSPYNEQFF.

This clonotype was detected a few times. The gene calls are TRBV5-1 and TRBJ2-1; 14 bases fit TRBD2. The CDR3 contains 17 residues. The ends lost 7 bases at V and 7 bases at J; junction bases unmatched: 13. Germline CDR1 reads SGHRS; CDR2 reads YFSETQ. The CDR3 loop reads CASAGTSGSHRRNEQFF. The DNA of the CDR3 is TGCGCCAGCGCCGGGACTAGCGGGAGTCATCGTCGGAATGAGCAGTTCTTC.

This clonotype was picked up a small number of times. The V call is TRBV18, the J call TRBJ2-3; no clear D. The CDR3 has 15 amino acids. V was clipped by 3 bases and J by 0 bases, with 10 bases between them. Germline V CDR1 and CDR2: KGHSH, LQKENI. CDR3 sequence (DNA): TGTGCCAGCTCACCGATTAAGGCGAGCACAGATACGCAGTATTTT. It encodes CASSPIKASTDTQYF.

This clonotype came up a few times. V and J are TRBV5-1 and TRBJ2-1, with TRBD1 matching 7 bases. J was trimmed by 7 bases and V by 0 bases; bases with no gene match: 7. The length of the CDR3 is 15 residues. Looked up from germline, CDR1 is SGHRS and CDR2 is YFSETQ. The CDR3 spells CASSLVAQGNNEQFF. The CDR3 DNA sequence: TGCGCCAGCAGCTTGGTTGCACAGGGGAATAATGAGCAGTTCTTC.

The V and J genes are TRBV6-1 and TRBJ1-1; unclear D gene. Per the germline V gene, CDR1 is MNHNS and CDR2 is SASEGT. The ends were cut back, 5 bases at V and 2 bases at J, with 12 bases in the middle. The CDR3 is made up of 14 amino acids. DNA for the CDR3: TGTGCCAGCAGTACGGCGGGGAGTAACACTGAAGCTTTCTTT. Protein product: CASSTAGSNTEAFF.

The count of this clonotype is one. This sequence joins TRBV20-1 and TRBJ2-3; D could derive from TRBD1 or TRBD2 (5 bases each). Between the trimmed V and J ends, which lost 3 bases and 3 bases, there was a span of 7 bases. CDR3 length: 12 residues. Germline CDR1 is DFQATT and CDR2 is SNEGSKA (reference sequence). The CDR3 reads CSASWGTDTQYF. The CDR3 DNA reads TGCAGTGCTAGTTGGGGGACAGATACGCAGTATTTT.

This clonotype was counted between two and nine times. V is TRBV30 and J is TRBJ2-3, with 7 bases that match TRBD1. The CDR3 runs to 12 residues. V lost 2 bases and J lost 7; bases outside the gene matches: 3. Germline lookup yields CDR1 GTSNPN and CDR2 SVGIG (reference sequence). The CDR3 DNA sequence: TGTGCCTGGAGTCAACAGGGGAATACGCAGTATTTT. Its protein is CAWSQQGNTQYF.

In its sample, this clonotype was seen many times. The V and J genes are TRBV7-2 and TRBJ2-3; D ambiguous. This CDR3 is 12 amino acids long. In germline, CDR1 is SGHTA, CDR2 FQGNSA. V lost 2 bases and J 4 bases, leaving 4 bases between the germline ends. In DNA, the CDR3 is TGTGCCAGCAGCTTACTCTCAGATACGCAGTATTTT. This sequence encodes CASSLLSDTQYF.

CDR3 nucleotides: TGTGCCAGCAGTGAGAGAGACAGGGGCAACACCATATATTTT. Protein sequence: CASSERDRGNTIYF. The V call is TRBV2, the J call TRBJ1-3, with 8 nucleotides matching TRBD1. The CDR3 is 14 residues long. The germline V gene has CDR1 SNHLY and CDR2 FYNNEI. J lost 7 bases, V lost 3 bases, and 5 bases had no gene match.

The gene calls are TRBV25-1 and TRBJ1-1; D not certain. CDR1 is MGHDK, CDR2 SYGVNS, per germline. The CDR3 is 11 residues long. V dropped 2 bases and J dropped 6 bases, with 4 bases sitting between them. CDR3 sequence: CASSEVSEAFF. Written as DNA, the CDR3 is TGTGCCAGCAGTGAAGTCTCTGAAGCTTTCTTT.

As regards this clonotype: Its ends do not fully match the called genes, so a read error is possible. This chain uses TRBV20-1 with TRBJ2-1, with 7 bases matching TRBD2. Germline CDR1 is DFQATT and CDR2 is SNEGSKA (reference sequence). This CDR3 spans 15 amino acids. The CDR3 DNA sequence: TGCAGTTCTAGCCCGGCTAGCGGAGTCTACAATGAGCAGTTCTTC. It translates to CSSSPASGVYNEQFF.

The rearrangement uses TRBV5-5 and TRBJ2-2; 13 nucleotides line up with TRBD2. V lost 2 bases to trimming and J lost 7 bases; unmatched junction nucleotides: 5. This CDR3 region has 16 residues. CDR1 and CDR2 (germline): SGHKS, YYEKEE (reference sequence). CDR3 amino acids: CASSFWTSGSVGELFF. CDR3 DNA sequence: TGTGCCAGCAGCTTCTGGACTAGCGGGAGTGTCGGGGAGCTGTTTTTT.

The V gene is TRBV3-1, the J gene TRBJ2-4, with 7 bases lining up with TRBD1. CDR1 LGHDT and CDR2 YNNKEL come from the germline V gene (reference sequence). The V segment lost 4 bases and the J segment 0 bases; nucleotides outside the gene matches: 3. CDR3 length equals 15 residues. The CDR3 DNA reads as TGTGCCAGCAGCCCGACAGGGATAGCCAAAAACATTCAGTACTTC. It encodes CASSPTGIAKNIQYF.

V usage is TRBV5-1 and J usage is TRBJ1-1, with unresolved D. The CDR3 is 13 amino acids. With 3 bases removed from V and 9 bases from J, the gap between germline ends came to 15 bases. Germline loops: CDR1 SGHRS, CDR2 YFSETQ. CDR3 bases: TGCGCCAGCAGCTCCCCCGGGCGGGAACAAGCTTTCTTT. It encodes CASSSPGREQAFF.

CDR3 residues: CASSLEEYEQFF. The CDR3 nucleotides are TGTGCCAGCAGCTTAGAGGAGTATGAGCAGTTCTTC. The chain is built from TRBV7-8 and TRBJ2-1; no clear D. The V gene lost 1 base and the J gene lost 8 bases, with 6 bases spanning the gap. The germline CDR1 and CDR2 sequences are SGHVS and FQNEAQ. The CDR3 length is 12 residues. Based on the CDR3 plus reference TRBV7-8 and TRBJ2-1, the full variable domain is GAGVSQSPRYKVAKRGQDVALRCDPISGHVSLFWYQQALGQGPEFLTYFQNEAQLDKSGLPSDRFFAERPEGSVSTLKIQRTQQEDSAVYLCASSLEEYEQFFGPGTRLTVL.

This clonotype came up once. This sequence joins TRBV10-3 and TRBJ1-2; TRBD1 agrees at 8 bases. The CDR3 extends over 17 amino acids. After removal of 0 bases from V and 8 bases from J, the junction contained 14 bases not matched to a gene. Per the germline V gene, CDR1 is ENHRY and CDR2 is SYGVKD. The CDR3 sequence is CAISESQRGTGVDGYTF. The CDR3 bases are TGTGCCATCAGTGAGTCGCAGAGGGGGACAGGAGTTGACGGCTACACCTTC.

V and J are TRBV30 and TRBJ2-5; 8 positions agree with TRBD1. V trimming: 5 bases; J trimming: 9 bases; junction bases outside the gene matches: 11. Germline CDR1 reads GTSNPN; CDR2 reads SVGIG (reference sequence). The CDR3 sequence is 13 residues long. The CDR3 DNA sequence: TGTGCCTGGGACCCTCAGGCGACAGGGGCCCAGTACTTC. Translating it yields CAWDPQATGAQYF.

Only a few counts were recorded for this clonotype. This sequence joins TRBV7-8 and TRBJ2-1, with 7 bases aligning to TRBD2. V shed 0 bases and J 0 bases; nucleotides not matched to a gene: 8. The germline CDR1 and CDR2 sequences are SGHVS and FQNEAQ. The CDR3 is made up of 18 amino acids. This CDR3 is CASSLAPGAGSSYNEQFF. Here the CDR3 DNA reads TGTGCCAGCAGCTTAGCCCCGGGAGCGGGGAGCTCCTACAATGAGCAGTTCTTC.

This chain uses TRBV5-1 with TRBJ2-6; 9 nucleotides line up with TRBD1. J was trimmed by 2 bases and V by 3 bases; bases with no gene match: 3. The CDR3 is made up of 16 amino acids. The germline V gene encodes CDR1 SGHRS and CDR2 YFSETQ. The CDR3 loop is CASSWNRGPGANVLTF. The CDR3 bases are TGCGCCAGCAGCTGGAACAGGGGGCCTGGGGCCAACGTCCTGACTTTC.

Only a few counts were recorded for this clonotype. The chain links TRBV5-1 to TRBJ2-4, with 7 bases that match TRBD1. Losses at the gene ends were 0 bases for V and 6 bases for J; bases not matched to a gene: 3. The CDR3 spans 14 residues. The germline V gene encodes CDR1 SGHRS and CDR2 YFSETQ. CDR3 residues: CASSLGQGLNIQYF. Here the CDR3 DNA reads TGCGCCAGCAGCTTGGGACAGGGATTAAACATTCAGTACTTC.

This clonotype came up many times. The chain links TRBV12-3 or TRBV12-4 to TRBJ2-7, with D uncertain. V was shortened by 2 bases and J by 1 base, with 6 bases between the two germline ends. CDR3 size: 13 residues. The CDR3 is CASSLSDSYEQYF. DNA of the CDR3: TGTGCCAGCAGTTTATCAGATTCCTACGAGCAGTACTTC.

The J gene is TRBJ1-1, the V gene TRBV27; D ambiguous. Deletions cut 6 bases from V and 5 bases from J, with 13 bases between. This CDR3 comprises 13 residues. Per germline, CDR1 MNHEY and CDR2 SMNVEV (reference sequence). The CDR3 sequence: CASSLGRRTEAFF. For the CDR3, the DNA is TGTGCCAGCAGCCTAGGTAGGAGGACTGAAGCTTTCTTT.